The rows below give T cell receptor beta chains drawn from one sample of a study of blood T cell repertoires in COVID-19. Assay used: immunoSEQ multiplex PCR; TCRdb lists only in-frame clones, some missing. This table holds over 250,000 clones, 75% to 90% found once. The sample taken for sequencing was peripheral blood. Receptors were obtained from an older woman with acute or convalescent COVID-19. Both conserved end residues are part of each CDR3. Fields, in order: D gene, clone size, J gene, V gene, CDR3 DNA, CDR3 protein. A D gene is named only where the DNA matches it firmly. A clone size is listed for some rows: how often the clone was seen (once, few, many), or a class if it is expanded.

d_call: TRBD2
clone_size: NA
j_call: TRBJ2-1
v_call: TRBV3-1/TRBV3-2
cdr3_nt: TGTGCCAGCAGCCGACTAGCGGGGGGCAACAATGAGCAGTTCTTC
cdr3_aa: CASSRLAGGNNEQFF

d_call: NA
clone_size: once
j_call: TRBJ1-1
v_call: TRBV7-8
cdr3_nt: TGTGCCAGCAGCTTAGGCCCGGGGGGGAACACTGAAGCTTTCTTT
cdr3_aa: CASSLGPGGNTEAFF

d_call: TRBD2
clone_size: NA
j_call: TRBJ2-1
v_call: TRBV27
cdr3_nt: TGTGCCAGCAGTTCCGGGACTAGCTCCTACAATGAGCAGTTCTTC
cdr3_aa: CASSSGTSSYNEQFF

d_call: NA
clone_size: once
j_call: TRBJ2-7
v_call: TRBV18
cdr3_nt: TGTGCCAGCTCACAACTTGACAGCTACGAGCAGTACTTC
cdr3_aa: CASSQLDSYEQYF

d_call: TRBD1
clone_size: NA
j_call: TRBJ2-7
v_call: TRBV6-5
cdr3_nt: TGTGCCAGCAGCCTTACAGGGGACGAGCAGTACTTC
cdr3_aa: CASSLTGDEQYF

d_call: NA
clone_size: few
j_call: TRBJ2-1
v_call: TRBV5-6
cdr3_nt: TGTGCCAGCACCCTAGAGGGCCTTAGCTCCTACAATGAGCAGTTCTTC
cdr3_aa: CASTLEGLSSYNEQFF

d_call: TRBD2
clone_size: NA
j_call: TRBJ2-2
v_call: TRBV4-2
cdr3_nt: TGTGCCAGCAGCCAAGTAGGGGCCGGGACTAGAGGTAACACCGGGGAGCTGTTTTTT
cdr3_aa: CASSQVGAGTRGNTGELFF

d_call: NA
clone_size: NA
j_call: TRBJ2-7
v_call: TRBV6-2/TRBV6-3
cdr3_nt: TGTGCCAGCAGTCGCACAGGGATTTGGTTCGAGCAGTACTTC
cdr3_aa: CASSRTGIWFEQYF

d_call: TRBD2
clone_size: NA
j_call: TRBJ2-3
v_call: TRBV7-2
cdr3_nt: TGTGCCAGCAGCCTGTTAGCGGGCATTAGCACAGATACGCAGTATTTT
cdr3_aa: CASSLLAGISTDTQYF

d_call: NA
clone_size: NA
j_call: TRBJ1-4
v_call: TRBV13
cdr3_nt: TGTGCCAGCAGCTTAAAAGGTTTGGTTTTTCCTAACCTTGGAGCAACTAATGAAAAACTGTTTTTT
cdr3_aa: CASSLKGLVFPNLGATNEKLFF

d_call: TRBD1
clone_size: few
j_call: TRBJ1-6
v_call: TRBV27
cdr3_nt: TGTGCCAGCAGTTTGGGGGACAGGGTTTTTTCACCCCTCCACTTT
cdr3_aa: CASSLGDRVFSPLHF

d_call: TRBD1
clone_size: NA
j_call: TRBJ1-1
v_call: TRBV4-1
cdr3_nt: TGCGCCAGCAGCCAAGTACAGGGGGCGGACACTGAAGCTTTCTTT
cdr3_aa: CASSQVQGADTEAFF

d_call: TRBD1
clone_size: NA
j_call: TRBJ1-6
v_call: TRBV6-1
cdr3_nt: TGTGCCAGCAGTGAATTACTCGGGACAGCTGGAAATTCACCCCTCCACTTT
cdr3_aa: CASSELLGTAGNSPLHF

d_call: NA
clone_size: NA
j_call: TRBJ1-1
v_call: TRBV7-9
cdr3_nt: TGTGCCAGCGAGGACAGACTGAACACTGAAGCTTTCTTT
cdr3_aa: CASEDRLNTEAFF

d_call: NA
clone_size: NA
j_call: TRBJ1-2
v_call: TRBV19
cdr3_nt: TGTGCCAGTAGTACCCAGGGACACACAAACTATGGCTACACCTTC
cdr3_aa: CASSTQGHTNYGYTF

d_call: NA
clone_size: once
j_call: TRBJ2-2
v_call: TRBV9
cdr3_nt: TGTGCCAGCAGCGGACATATAGGCAGGGTCACCGGGGAGCTGTTTTTT
cdr3_aa: CASSGHIGRVTGELFF

d_call: NA
clone_size: NA
j_call: TRBJ2-2
v_call: TRBV28
cdr3_nt: TGTGCCAGCAGCTACCCGGGGAAGACGAACACCGGGGAGCTGTTTTTT
cdr3_aa: CASSYPGKTNTGELFF

d_call: TRBD1
clone_size: few
j_call: TRBJ1-6
v_call: TRBV5-1
cdr3_nt: TGCGCCAGCAGCTTAGGGGGGACAGGGGGCGCATATTCACCCCTCCACTTT
cdr3_aa: CASSLGGTGGAYSPLHF

d_call: NA
clone_size: NA
j_call: TRBJ1-1
v_call: TRBV5-6
cdr3_nt: TGTGCCAGCAGCTTGATCGGGAACACTGAAGCTTTCTTT
cdr3_aa: CASSLIGNTEAFF

d_call: TRBD1
clone_size: NA
j_call: TRBJ2-3
v_call: TRBV7-9
cdr3_nt: TGTGCCAGCAGCTTGGACAGGGTCTTAGCAGATACGCAGTATTTT
cdr3_aa: CASSLDRVLADTQYF

d_call: NA
clone_size: NA
j_call: TRBJ2-7
v_call: TRBV9
cdr3_nt: TGTGCCAGCAGCTCAAGACTTGAAGACTACGAGCAGTACTTC
cdr3_aa: CASSSRLEDYEQYF

d_call: NA
clone_size: NA
j_call: TRBJ1-1
v_call: TRBV6-2/TRBV6-3
cdr3_nt: TGTGCCAGCAGTTACTTCGTCCGTACAGAAGCTTTCTTT
cdr3_aa: CASSYFVRTEAFF

d_call: TRBD2
clone_size: NA
j_call: TRBJ2-5
v_call: TRBV5-1
cdr3_nt: TGCGCCAGCGCCCGGACTAGCGGGAAAGAGACCCAGTACTTC
cdr3_aa: CASARTSGKETQYF

d_call: NA
clone_size: NA
j_call: TRBJ1-1
v_call: TRBV28
cdr3_nt: TGTGCCAGCAGGACACTTCAGACAGGCGGCACTGAAGCTTTCTTT
cdr3_aa: CASRTLQTGGTEAFF

d_call: NA
clone_size: NA
j_call: TRBJ1-2
v_call: TRBV27
cdr3_nt: TGTGCCAGCAGTTATTTAGGGGGAACTAACTATGGCTACACCTTC
cdr3_aa: CASSYLGGTNYGYTF

d_call: TRBD1
clone_size: NA
j_call: TRBJ1-5
v_call: TRBV28
cdr3_nt: TGTGCCAGCAGTTCCCCCCTGACAGGGGGCGGAAGCAATCAGCCCCAGCATTTT
cdr3_aa: CASSSPLTGGGSNQPQHF

d_call: NA
clone_size: NA
j_call: TRBJ2-3
v_call: TRBV9
cdr3_nt: TGTGCCAGCAGGCGTGGGGGGGGCAGCACAGATACGCAGTATTTT
cdr3_aa: CASRRGGGSTDTQYF

d_call: TRBD1
clone_size: NA
j_call: TRBJ1-1
v_call: TRBV10-3
cdr3_nt: TGTGCCATCAGGGGCGACAGGGCGAGTACTGAAGCTTTCTTT
cdr3_aa: CAIRGDRASTEAFF

d_call: NA
clone_size: few
j_call: TRBJ2-7
v_call: TRBV28
cdr3_nt: TGTGCCAGCAGTTTAGCCTCCCCCGGTTACGAGCAGTACTTC
cdr3_aa: CASSLASPGYEQYF

d_call: NA
clone_size: few
j_call: TRBJ2-7
v_call: TRBV28
cdr3_nt: TGTGCCAGCAGTTATACCTACGAGCAGTACTTC
cdr3_aa: CASSYTYEQYF

d_call: NA
clone_size: once
j_call: TRBJ1-2
v_call: TRBV18
cdr3_nt: TGTGCCAGCTCACCGGGAGGGGAGAACTATGGCTACACCTTC
cdr3_aa: CASSPGGENYGYTF

d_call: NA
clone_size: NA
j_call: TRBJ1-4
v_call: TRBV28
cdr3_nt: TGTGCCAGCGGTTTAATCGTCAGGGTGGTAAAACTGTTTTTT
cdr3_aa: CASGLIVRVVKLFF

d_call: NA
clone_size: NA
j_call: TRBJ1-2
v_call: TRBV4-3
cdr3_nt: TGCGCCAGCAGCCAGGGGTTCACAGGGTACGGAGATGGCTACACCTTC
cdr3_aa: CASSQGFTGYGDGYTF

d_call: NA
clone_size: NA
j_call: TRBJ1-3
v_call: TRBV7-9
cdr3_nt: TGTGCCAGCAGCTCCGGCAGGTATGCGGGCGGAAACACCATATATTTT
cdr3_aa: CASSSGRYAGGNTIYF

d_call: TRBD1
clone_size: NA
j_call: TRBJ2-7
v_call: TRBV6-5
cdr3_nt: TGTGCCAGCAGTTACTGGGACAGGGGGCAGGAGCAGTACTTC
cdr3_aa: CASSYWDRGQEQYF

d_call: TRBD2
clone_size: once
j_call: TRBJ2-1
v_call: TRBV15
cdr3_nt: TGTGCCACCAGGGGATTGAATCCTAGCGGGGTAAATGAGCAGTTCTTC
cdr3_aa: CATRGLNPSGVNEQFF

d_call: TRBD1
clone_size: NA
j_call: TRBJ2-7
v_call: TRBV28
cdr3_nt: TGTGCCAGCAGTTCCCCCGGGACAGGGGGCTTGTACGAGCAGTACTTC
cdr3_aa: CASSSPGTGGLYEQYF

d_call: NA
clone_size: NA
j_call: TRBJ2-3
v_call: TRBV6-5
cdr3_nt: TGTGCCAGCAGACAAACAGATACGCAGTATTTT
cdr3_aa: CASRQTDTQYF

d_call: TRBD1
clone_size: NA
j_call: TRBJ1-1
v_call: TRBV3-1/TRBV3-2
cdr3_nt: TGTGCCAGCAGCCAAGATCCCAGGGGGGAAGCTTTCTTT
cdr3_aa: CASSQDPRGEAFF

d_call: NA
clone_size: NA
j_call: TRBJ2-1
v_call: TRBV21-1
cdr3_nt: TGTGCCAGCAAGGGGCATGAGCAGTTCTTC
cdr3_aa: CASKGHEQFF

d_call: TRBD2
clone_size: NA
j_call: TRBJ2-1
v_call: TRBV6-5
cdr3_nt: TGTGCCAGCAGCCTAACCGGGAGGGGCATTAATGAGCAGTTCTTC
cdr3_aa: CASSLTGRGINEQFF

d_call: NA
clone_size: NA
j_call: TRBJ2-5
v_call: TRBV28
cdr3_nt: TGTGCCAGCAGAGTAACCGGGACACCGTACCAAGAGACCCAGTACTTC
cdr3_aa: CASRVTGTPYQETQYF